This TCR beta chain stems from a study of cytomegalovirus exposure and HLA in healthy donors. The length of the CDR3 is 15 residues. Germline V lookup: CDR1 SGHRS, CDR2 YFSETQ. V was clipped by 1 base and J by 6 bases; unmatched bases: 3. Study conclusions and caveats: Sequencing likely generated an artifact that appeared as a cluster of highly shared sequence variants.

Comments on this clone: Its specificity is unknown.

A multiplex PCR was run with 60 Vbeta primers and 13 Jbeta primers. Method: immunoSEQ multiplex PCR; TCRdb's copy keeps in-frame clones and lacks some. The table lists 90,000 to 150,000 clones, more than 60% of them singletons. The sequence was collected from a man aged 40-50 years in good health and CMV-seropositive. The sequencing sample was made of PBMCs. This chain connects TRBV5-1 to TRBJ2-3; 12 positions agree with TRBD2. The CDR3 protein is CASSLTSGRSDTQYF. For the CDR3, the DNA is TGCGCCAGCAGCTTGACTAGCGGGAGGTCCGATACGCAGTATTTT. The whole variable domain, filled in from reference TRBV5-1 and TRBJ2-3, reads KAGVTQTPRYLIKTRGQQVTLSCSPISGHRSVSWYQQTPGQGLQFLFEYFSETQRNKGNFPGRFSGRQFSNSRSEMNVSTLELGDSALYLCASSLTSGRSDTQYFGPGTRLTVL.